This TCR beta chain was found in a study of CD8+CD57+ T cells in acquired aplastic anemia. The CDR3 covers 14 residues. Germline values: CDR1 DFQATT, CDR2 SNEGSKA (reference sequence). Between the trimmed V and J ends, which lost 7 bases and 0 bases, there was a span of 16 bases. TCR beta VDJ and CDR3 were profiled, and genomic DNA was the template. Each CDR3 protein is one row after TCRdb ran MiXCR on the reads. The sample has more than 150,000 distinct CDR3 sequences; 40% to 50% are singletons. The rearrangement uses TRBV20-1 and TRBJ2-7, with D possibly being TRBD2 (6 bases). The sequencing sample was made of sorted CD4+, CD8+, or CD8+CD57+ T cells (not recorded which) from PBMCs. This TCR derives from a human donor in good health. CDR3 DNA sequence: TGCAGTGTCCAACCAAGCGGGTACTCCTACGAGCAGTACTTC. Translating it yields CSVQPSGYSYEQYF.